These T cell receptor beta chains were read from a single sample in a study of regulatory T cells in long-lasting Graves disease. TCRdb reprocessed the multiplex PCR reads via MiXCR and lists one record per CDR3 protein. The sample consists of some 420,000 distinct CDR3 sequences, around a fifth of them appearing once. The sample in question was peripheral blood mononuclear cells (PBMCs), obtained when the disease was refractory, from a patient treated with antithyroid drugs. These receptors came from a female donor with Graves disease. The CDR3 runs from the conserved cysteine through the conserved F or W. The D gene is left open where the match is weak. The size field is filled for only some rows; it gives once, few, many or a size class.

TRBJ1-1,TRBV6-2/TRBV6-3,-,-,16,CASSYRPQRRNTEAFF,TGTGCCAGCAGTTATCGGCCCCAGAGACGCAACACTGAAGCTTTCTTT
TRBJ2-1,TRBV7-8,-,-,15,CASSLAFGEGNEQFF,TGTGCCAGCAGCTTAGCCTTCGGGGAAGGGAATGAGCAGTTCTTC
TRBJ1-5,TRBV6-1,TRBD1,many,13,CASSKGQGSSQHF,TGTGCCAGCAGTAAGGGACAGGGATCTTCCCAGCATTTT
TRBJ2-7,TRBV29-1,-,few,11,CSVGGAGEQYF,TGCAGCGTTGGCGGGGCGGGCGAGCAGTACTTC
TRBJ2-5,TRBV19,-,-,18,CASSMKVIRRANSETQYF,TGTGCCAGTAGTATGAAGGTCATACGCAGGGCCAATAGTGAGACCCAGTACTTC
TRBJ2-7,TRBV28,TRBD2,many,14,CASSLLAGTYEQYF,TGTGCCAGCAGTCTACTAGCGGGAACCTACGAGCAGTACTTC
TRBJ2-7,TRBV2,-,many,13,CASSEVPTYEQYF,TGTGCCAGCAGTGAAGTCCCCACCTACGAGCAGTACTTC
TRBJ1-1,TRBV20-1,-,-,16,CSARDPGGGFIAEAFF,TGCAGTGCTAGAGACCCCGGGGGCGGTTTTATCGCTGAAGCTTTCTTT
TRBJ1-4,TRBV11-2,-,many,12,CASSLKREKLFF,TGTGCCAGCAGCTTAAAGCGGGAGAAACTGTTTTTT
TRBJ1-5,TRBV30,TRBD1,few,16,CAGEDRRSHSNQPQHF,TGTGCCGGTGAGGACAGGCGGAGTCATAGCAATCAGCCCCAGCATTTT
TRBJ1-2,TRBV7-2,-,many,13,CASSLQGSYGYTF,TGTGCCAGCAGCTTACAGGGATCCTATGGCTACACCTTC
TRBJ1-2,TRBV11-2,-,-,13,CASSLFIFNGYTF,TGTGCCAGCAGCCTATTTATCTTTAATGGCTACACCTTC
TRBJ1-1,TRBV5-1,-,few,15,CASSSGHGGTTEAFF,TGCGCCAGCAGCTCGGGACACGGGGGGACCACTGAAGCTTTCTTT
TRBJ2-5,TRBV12-3/TRBV12-4,TRBD2,few,15,CASSPWGLAGETQYF,TGTGCCAGCAGTCCCTGGGGACTAGCGGGAGAGACCCAGTACTTC
TRBJ2-7,TRBV10-3,-,-,13,CAISGSAGTEQYF,TGTGCCATCAGTGGCTCGGCAGGGACCGAGCAGTACTTC
TRBJ1-1,TRBV29-1,TRBD1,-,15,CSVFPGTGSSRGAFF,TGCAGCGTTTTTCCCGGGACAGGGAGTTCGCGAGGAGCTTTCTTT
TRBJ2-5,TRBV18,-,few,15,CASSPNPAPQETQYF,TGTGCCAGCTCACCAAACCCCGCGCCGCAAGAGACCCAGTACTTC
TRBJ1-1,TRBV18,-,-,14,CASSPLNPGAEAFF,TGTGCCAGCTCACCACTGAATCCAGGGGCTGAAGCTTTCTTT
TRBJ2-7,TRBV27,-,-,17,CASSLRTGTTRSYEQYF,TGTGCCAGCAGTTTACGCACCGGGACGACTAGATCCTACGAGCAGTACTTC
TRBJ1-5,TRBV7-2,-,once,17,CASSLYKGRYSNQLQHF,TGTGCCAGCAGCTTATATAAGGGGAGATATAGCAATCAGCTCCAGCATTTT
TRBJ1-1,TRBV12-3/TRBV12-4,-,few,13,CASRSDLGTEAFF,TGTGCCAGCAGATCGGACCTTGGGACTGAAGCTTTCTTT
TRBJ2-7,TRBV19,-,-,16,CASTVSGGAVSYEQYF,TGTGCCAGTACCGTTAGTGGTGGGGCAGTGTCCTACGAGCAGTACTTC
TRBJ1-5,TRBV2,-,-,14,CASVGDSGNQPQHF,TGTGCCAGCGTGGGCGACAGTGGCAATCAGCCCCAGCATTTT
TRBJ1-2,TRBV27,-,many,15,CASSLSSGAGYGYTF,TGTGCCAGCAGTTTATCGAGTGGCGCGGGCTATGGCTACACCTTC
TRBJ1-4,TRBV12-3/TRBV12-4,-,many,14,CASSWGATNEKLFF,TGTGCCAGCTCCTGGGGGGCAACTAATGAAAAACTGTTTTTT
TRBJ2-1,TRBV12-3/TRBV12-4,TRBD1,-,15,CASRKSATGWPEQFF,TGTGCCAGCAGGAAATCGGCGACAGGGTGGCCGGAGCAGTTCTTC
TRBJ1-5,TRBV14,-,few,13,CASSQGFNQPQHF,TGTGCCAGCAGCCAGGGTTTCAATCAGCCCCAGCATTTT
TRBJ2-2,TRBV7-2,-,many,16,CASSSRTATNTGELFF,TGTGCCAGCAGCTCTAGGACTGCGACGAACACCGGGGAGCTGTTTTTT
TRBJ1-5,TRBV12-3/TRBV12-4,TRBD1,many,15,CASSSTGTVNQPQHF,TGTGCCAGCAGTTCAACCGGGACAGTCAATCAGCCCCAGCATTTT
TRBJ2-7,TRBV2,-,many,13,CASSAIGSNEQYF,TGTGCCAGCAGTGCCATCGGAAGCAACGAGCAGTACTTC
TRBJ2-5,TRBV27,-,many,15,CASSPHEGGRETQYF,TGTGCCAGCAGTCCACATGAGGGGGGACGGGAGACCCAGTACTTC
TRBJ2-7,TRBV28,TRBD2,many,18,CASSFGVAGVGGPYEQYF,TGTGCCAGCAGTTTTGGAGTAGCGGGAGTGGGAGGCCCCTACGAGCAGTACTTC
TRBJ1-1,TRBV6-1,-,many,16,CASSERAGDVNTEAFF,TGTGCCAGCAGTGAACGGGCAGGGGACGTAAACACTGAAGCTTTCTTT
TRBJ1-1,TRBV2,-,few,14,CASRLTERETEAFF,TGTGCCAGCAGGTTAACAGAACGAGAAACTGAAGCTTTCTTT
TRBJ2-5,TRBV18,TRBD2,few,15,CASSPPGREQETQYF,TGTGCCAGCTCACCACCCGGGAGGGAACAAGAGACCCAGTACTTC
TRBJ1-1,TRBV6-1,-,few,13,CASRTDGGTEAFF,TGTGCCAGCAGAACTGACGGGGGTACTGAAGCTTTCTTT
TRBJ2-7,TRBV12-5,-,many,17,CASGLARRSGGLHEQYF,TGTGCTAGTGGTTTGGCACGTCGGTCCGGGGGGCTCCACGAGCAGTACTTC
TRBJ2-2,TRBV7-8,-,many,14,CASSFLQSTGELFF,TGTGCCAGCAGCTTTTTGCAGAGCACCGGGGAGCTGTTTTTT
TRBJ2-2,TRBV5-1,-,-,16,CASRDDRVGNTGELFF,TGCGCCAGCAGGGACGATAGGGTTGGAAACACCGGGGAGCTGTTTTTT